This T cell receptor beta chain is drawn from a study of T cell responses to AZD1222 COVID-19 vaccine. Profiling relied on immunoSEQ multiplex PCR, and the TCRdb table lists in-frame clones only, not all of them. The sample has about 150,000 clones; 82% are singletons. Whole-study results and caveats: There were repertoire samples only from the period after the peak T cell response. Of spike-specific TCRs, nearly half reportedly target regions left unmutated in variants. Females outnumbered males among donors, who were mostly white British; clonal diversity was possibly underestimated.

This CDR3 has 11 residues. V lost 3 bases to trimming and J lost 8 bases, with 10 bases between them. In germline, CDR1 is GTSNPN, CDR2 SVGIG (reference sequence). Worth noting for this clone: As yet, its antigen is unknown.

The chain recombines TRBV30 with TRBJ1-2, with D uncertain. The clonotype originates from an adult in good health. The material was peripheral blood, obtained on day 0 of MenACWY control vaccination. The CDR3 loop is CAWRVMRGYTF. Here the CDR3 DNA reads TGTGCCTGGAGGGTCATGAGGGGCTACACCTTC.